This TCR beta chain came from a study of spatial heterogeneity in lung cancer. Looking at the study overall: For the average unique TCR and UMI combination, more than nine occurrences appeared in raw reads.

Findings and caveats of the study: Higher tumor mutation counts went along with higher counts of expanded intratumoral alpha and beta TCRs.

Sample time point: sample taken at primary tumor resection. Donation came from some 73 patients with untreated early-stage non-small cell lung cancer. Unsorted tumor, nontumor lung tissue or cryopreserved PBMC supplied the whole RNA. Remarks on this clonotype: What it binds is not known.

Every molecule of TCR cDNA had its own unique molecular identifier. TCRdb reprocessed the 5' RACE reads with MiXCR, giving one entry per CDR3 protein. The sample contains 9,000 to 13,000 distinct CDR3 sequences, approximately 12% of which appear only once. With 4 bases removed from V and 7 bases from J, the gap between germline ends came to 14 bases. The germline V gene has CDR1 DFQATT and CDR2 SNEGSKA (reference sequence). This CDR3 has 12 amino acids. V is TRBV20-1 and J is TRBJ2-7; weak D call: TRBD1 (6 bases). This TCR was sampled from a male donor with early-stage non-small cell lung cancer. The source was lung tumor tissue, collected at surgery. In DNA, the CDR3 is TGCAGTGCTAAATACAGGGTTGGAGAGCAGTACTTC. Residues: CSAKYRVGEQYF.